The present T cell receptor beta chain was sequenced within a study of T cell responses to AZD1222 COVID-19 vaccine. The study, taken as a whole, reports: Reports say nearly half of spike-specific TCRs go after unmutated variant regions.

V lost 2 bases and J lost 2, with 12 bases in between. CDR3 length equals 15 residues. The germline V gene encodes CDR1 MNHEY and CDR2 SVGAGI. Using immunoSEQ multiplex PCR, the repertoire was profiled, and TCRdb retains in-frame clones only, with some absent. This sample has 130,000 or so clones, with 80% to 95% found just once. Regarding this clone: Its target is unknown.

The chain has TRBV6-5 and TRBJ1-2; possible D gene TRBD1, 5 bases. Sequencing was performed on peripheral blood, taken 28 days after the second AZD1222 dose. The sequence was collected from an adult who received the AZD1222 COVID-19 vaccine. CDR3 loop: CASSYQKEGNYGYTF. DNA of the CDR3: TGTGCCAGCAGTTACCAGAAGGAGGGGAACTATGGCTACACCTTC.